A selection of T cell receptor beta chains follows, all from one sample in a study of blood T cell repertoires in COVID-19. Sequenced by immunoSEQ multiplex PCR; TCRdb stores in-frame clones only, minus some. Here the sample spans around 150,000 clones, over 75% being singletons. The source material was PBMCs or T cells enriched from blood (not recorded which). The origin of the receptors is a woman between 50 and 59 years old who had recovered from COVID-19. Each CDR3 is given with its conserved first and last residue. The D gene is left open where the match is weak. Only some rows state a clone size, as once, few, many or a class for expanded clones.

TRBD1	-	TRBJ1-2	TRBV18	16	CASSPSGTGNIRGYTF	TGTGCCAGCTCACCCTCCGGGACAGGGAATATTAGGGGCTACACCTTC
-	few	TRBJ1-2	TRBV6-5	12	CASRGAGYGYTF	TGTGCCAGCAGGGGGGCCGGCTATGGCTACACCTTC
-	-	TRBJ1-6	TRBV7-3	14	CASSLMRGNSPLHF	TGTGCCAGCAGCTTAATGCGGGGAAATTCACCCCTCCACTTT
-	-	TRBJ1-1	TRBV25-1	14	CASRNQGFNTEAFF	TGTGCCAGCAGAAATCAGGGTTTTAACACTGAAGCTTTCTTT
-	-	TRBJ1-2	TRBV30	15	CAWSVPEGPHYGYTF	TGTGCCTGGAGTGTACCGGAGGGTCCCCACTATGGCTACACCTTC
TRBD1	-	TRBJ1-5	TRBV19	17	CASSIAAGGPSNQPQHF	TGTGCCAGTAGTATCGCGGCAGGGGGCCCTAGCAATCAGCCCCAGCATTTT
-	-	TRBJ1-1	TRBV11-2	14	CASSPPPGDTEAFF	TGTGCCAGCTCTCCCCCCCCGGGGGACACTGAAGCTTTCTTT
-	-	TRBJ1-2	TRBV11-3	15	CASSLLGASDYGYTF	TGTGCCAGCAGCTTATTGGGGGCTTCCGACTATGGCTACACCTTC
-	-	TRBJ2-2	TRBV11-3	16	CASSLGQFANTGELFF	TGTGCCAGCAGCTTAGGACAATTCGCGAACACCGGGGAGCTGTTTTTT
-	-	TRBJ2-7	TRBV16	13	CASSQAGPYEQYF	TGTGCCAGCAGCCAAGCAGGGCCCTACGAGCAGTACTTC
-	-	TRBJ1-4	TRBV12-3/TRBV12-4	12	CASSRVKEKLFF	TGTGCCAGCAGCCGGGTGAAGGAAAAACTGTTTTTT
-	once	TRBJ2-7	TRBV7-8	13	CASSPTWAGEQYF	TGTGCCAGCAGCCCCACCTGGGCCGGCGAGCAGTACTTC
-	-	TRBJ1-5	TRBV4-1	16	CASSQVEQGRKQPQHF	TGCGCCAGCAGCCAAGTCGAGCAGGGAAGGAAGCAGCCCCAGCATTTT
TRBD1	-	TRBJ1-4	TRBV5-6	15	CASSPGQGGNEKLFF	TGTGCCAGCAGCCCCGGACAGGGCGGTAATGAAAAACTGTTTTTT
-	-	TRBJ2-6	TRBV19	13	CASSSPFDSVLTF	TGTGCCAGTAGTTCCCCGTTCGATAGCGTCCTGACTTTC
-	-	TRBJ2-5	TRBV3-1/TRBV3-2	14	CASSYYQGQETQYF	TGTGCCAGCAGCTACTACCAGGGCCAAGAGACCCAGTACTTC
-	-	TRBJ1-1	TRBV10-2	16	CASSVAGGGANTEAFF	TGCGCCAGCAGTGTGGCCGGGGGGGGCGCGAACACTGAAGCTTTCTTT
TRBD1	few	TRBJ1-1	TRBV3-1/TRBV3-2	14	CASSQLPGQANWFF	TGTGCCAGCAGCCAGTTACCGGGACAGGCGAATTGGTTCTTT
TRBD2	-	TRBJ2-1	TRBV7-6	19	CASSLPSSGSGRTPDEQFF	TGTGCCAGCAGCTTACCCTCTTCTGGGAGCGGGAGGACCCCCGATGAGCAGTTCTTC
TRBD1	-	TRBJ1-1	TRBV19	14	CASSLQGAGTEAFF	TGTGCCAGTAGTCTCCAGGGGGCTGGCACTGAAGCTTTCTTT
-	-	TRBJ2-7	TRBV7-9	14	CASSLLTSAYEQYF	TGTGCCAGCAGCTTACTGACTAGTGCCTACGAGCAGTACTTC
TRBD2	-	TRBJ2-1	TRBV5-4	16	CASSRTLAGAYNEQFF	TGTGCCAGCAGCCGGACCCTAGCGGGGGCATACAATGAGCAGTTCTTC
TRBD2	-	TRBJ2-7	TRBV5-1	15	CASSLGQREESEQYF	TGCGCCAGCAGCCTGGGTCAGCGGGAGGAGAGCGAGCAGTACTTC
-	-	TRBJ1-2	TRBV5-1	13	CASSSGQIYGYTF	TGCGCCAGCAGCTCGGGACAAATCTATGGCTACACCTTC